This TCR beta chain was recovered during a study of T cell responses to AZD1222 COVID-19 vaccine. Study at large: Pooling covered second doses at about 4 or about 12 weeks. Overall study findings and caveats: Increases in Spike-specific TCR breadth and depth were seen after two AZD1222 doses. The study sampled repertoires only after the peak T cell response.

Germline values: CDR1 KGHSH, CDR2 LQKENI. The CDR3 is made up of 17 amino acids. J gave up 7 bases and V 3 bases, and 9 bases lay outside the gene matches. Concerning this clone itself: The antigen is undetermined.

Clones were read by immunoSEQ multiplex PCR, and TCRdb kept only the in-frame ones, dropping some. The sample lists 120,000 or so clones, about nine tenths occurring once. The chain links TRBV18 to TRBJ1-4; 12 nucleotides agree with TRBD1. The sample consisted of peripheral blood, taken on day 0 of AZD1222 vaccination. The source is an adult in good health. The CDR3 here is CASSPVGTGGSPEKLFF. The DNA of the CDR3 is TGTGCCAGCTCACCGGTCGGGACAGGGGGCTCTCCTGAAAAACTGTTTTTT. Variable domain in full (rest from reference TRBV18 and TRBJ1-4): NAGVMQNPRHLVRRRGQEARLRCSPMKGHSHVYWYRQLPEEGLKFMVYLQKENIIDESGMPKERFSAEFPKEGPSILRIQQVVRGDSAAYFCASSPVGTGGSPEKLFFGSGTQLSVL.